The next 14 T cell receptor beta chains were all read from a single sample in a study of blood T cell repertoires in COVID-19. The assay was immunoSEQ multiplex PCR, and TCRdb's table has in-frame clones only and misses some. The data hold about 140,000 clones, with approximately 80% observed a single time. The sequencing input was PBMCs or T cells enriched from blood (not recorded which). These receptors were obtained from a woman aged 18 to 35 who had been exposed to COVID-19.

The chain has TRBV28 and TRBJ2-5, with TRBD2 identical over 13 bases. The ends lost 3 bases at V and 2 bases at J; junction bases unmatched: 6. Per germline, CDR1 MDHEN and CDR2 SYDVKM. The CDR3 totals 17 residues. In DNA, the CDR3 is TGTGCCAGCAGTTTGGGACTAGCGGGAACTCGTCAAGAGACCCAGTACTTC. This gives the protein CASSLGLAGTRQETQYF.

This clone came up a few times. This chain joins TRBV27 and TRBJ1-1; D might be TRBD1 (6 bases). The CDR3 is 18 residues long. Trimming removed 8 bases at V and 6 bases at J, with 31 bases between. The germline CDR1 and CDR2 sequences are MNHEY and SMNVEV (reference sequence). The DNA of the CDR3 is TGTGCCAGCGACAATTTGTTAGACAGGCTCATCAACGGGGCTGAAGCTTTCTTT. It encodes CASDNLLDRLINGAEAFF.

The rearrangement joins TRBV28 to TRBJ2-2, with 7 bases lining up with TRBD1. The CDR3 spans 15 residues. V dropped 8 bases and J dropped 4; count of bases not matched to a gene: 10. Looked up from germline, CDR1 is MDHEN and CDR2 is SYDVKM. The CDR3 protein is CASAPRGRSTGELFF. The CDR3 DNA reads TGTGCCAGCGCTCCGAGGGGGCGGAGCACCGGGGAGCTGTTTTTT. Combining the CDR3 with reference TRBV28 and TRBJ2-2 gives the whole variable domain DVKVTQSSRYLVKRTGEKVFLECVQDMDHENMFWYRQDPGLGLRLIYFSYDVKMKEKGDIPEGYSVSREKKERFSLILESASTNQTSMYLCASAPRGRSTGELFFGEGSRLTVL.

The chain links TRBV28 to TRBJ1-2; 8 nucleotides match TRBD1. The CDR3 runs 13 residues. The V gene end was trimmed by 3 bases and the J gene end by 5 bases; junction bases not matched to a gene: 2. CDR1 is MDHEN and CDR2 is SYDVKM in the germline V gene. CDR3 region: CASSLTGVYGYTF. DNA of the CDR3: TGTGCCAGCAGTTTGACAGGGGTGTATGGCTACACCTTC.

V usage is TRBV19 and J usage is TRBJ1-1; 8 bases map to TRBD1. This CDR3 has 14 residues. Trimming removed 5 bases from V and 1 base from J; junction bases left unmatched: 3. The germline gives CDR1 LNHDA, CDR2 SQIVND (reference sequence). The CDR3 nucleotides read TGTGCCAGTAGTCCAGGGGGCCCGAACACTGAAGCTTTCTTT. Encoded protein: CASSPGGPNTEAFF.

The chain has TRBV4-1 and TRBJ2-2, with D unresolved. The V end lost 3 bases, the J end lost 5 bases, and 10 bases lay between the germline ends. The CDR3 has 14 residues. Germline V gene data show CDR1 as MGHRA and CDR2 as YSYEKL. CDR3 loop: CASSHPLGTGELFF. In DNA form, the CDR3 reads TGCGCCAGCAGCCACCCGCTAGGAACCGGGGAGCTGTTTTTT.

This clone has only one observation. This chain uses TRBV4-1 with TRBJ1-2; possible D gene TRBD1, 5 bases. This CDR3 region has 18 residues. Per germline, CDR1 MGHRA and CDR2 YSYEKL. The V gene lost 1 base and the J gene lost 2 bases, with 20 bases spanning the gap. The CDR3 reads CASSQVGGRQTTNYGYTF. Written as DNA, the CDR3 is TGCGCCAGCAGCCAAGTCGGCGGGAGACAGACGACAAACTATGGCTACACCTTC.

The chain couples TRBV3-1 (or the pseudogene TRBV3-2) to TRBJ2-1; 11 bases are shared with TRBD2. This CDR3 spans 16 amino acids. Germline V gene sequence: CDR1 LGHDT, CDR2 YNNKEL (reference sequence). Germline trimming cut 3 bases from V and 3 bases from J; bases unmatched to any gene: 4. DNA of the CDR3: TGTGCCAGCAGCCATCGACTAGCGGGAATCTACAATGAGCAGTTCTTC. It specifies CASSHRLAGIYNEQFF.

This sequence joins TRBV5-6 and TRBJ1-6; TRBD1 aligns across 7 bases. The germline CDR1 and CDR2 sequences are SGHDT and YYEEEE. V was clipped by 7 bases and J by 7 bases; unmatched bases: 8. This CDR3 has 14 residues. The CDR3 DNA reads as TGTGCCAGCCGGAGGACAGGTTTAAATTCACCCCTCCACTTT. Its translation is CASRRTGLNSPLHF.

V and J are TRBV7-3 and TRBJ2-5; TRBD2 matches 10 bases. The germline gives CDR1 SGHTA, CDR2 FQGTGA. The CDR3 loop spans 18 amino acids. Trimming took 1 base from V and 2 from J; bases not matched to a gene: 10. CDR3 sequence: CASSLSGTSVPAQETQYF. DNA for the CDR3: TGTGCCAGCAGCTTAAGTGGGACTAGCGTCCCCGCACAAGAGACCCAGTACTTC.

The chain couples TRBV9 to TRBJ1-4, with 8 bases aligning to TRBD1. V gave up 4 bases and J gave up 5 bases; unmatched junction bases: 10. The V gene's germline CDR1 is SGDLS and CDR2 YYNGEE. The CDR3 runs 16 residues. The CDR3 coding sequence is TGTGCCAGCAGCCCCACAGACAGGGGATGGAATGAAAAACTGTTTTTT. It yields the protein CASSPTDRGWNEKLFF.

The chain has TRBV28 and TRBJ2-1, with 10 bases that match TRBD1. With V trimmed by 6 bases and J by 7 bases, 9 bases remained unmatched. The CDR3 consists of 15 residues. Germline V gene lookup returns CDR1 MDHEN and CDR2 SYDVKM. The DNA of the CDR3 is TGTGCCAGCAGCGGCGCCGGGACAGGGGAGAATGAGCAGTTCTTC. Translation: CASSGAGTGENEQFF.

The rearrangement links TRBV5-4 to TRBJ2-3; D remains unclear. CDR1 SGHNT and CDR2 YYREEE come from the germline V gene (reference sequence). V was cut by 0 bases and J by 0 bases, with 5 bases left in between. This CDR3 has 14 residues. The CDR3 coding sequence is TGTGCCAGCAGCTTGGTGTCAAGCACAGATACGCAGTATTTT. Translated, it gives CASSLVSSTDTQYF. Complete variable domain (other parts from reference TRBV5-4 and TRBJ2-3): ETGVTQSPTHLIKTRGQQVTLRCSSQSGHNTVSWYQQALGQGPQFIFQYYREEENGRGNFPPRFSGLQFPNYSSELNVNALELDDSALYLCASSLVSSTDTQYFGPGTRLTVL.

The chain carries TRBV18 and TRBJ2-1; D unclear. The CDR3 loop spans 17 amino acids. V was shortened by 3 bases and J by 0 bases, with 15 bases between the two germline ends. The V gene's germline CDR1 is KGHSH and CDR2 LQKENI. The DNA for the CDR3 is TGTGCCAGCTCACCCCGTGGTGTTTCGAGCTCCTACAATGAGCAGTTCTTC. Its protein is CASSPRGVSSSYNEQFF.